The 13 T cell receptor beta chains given below trace back to one sample, sequenced in a study of a mutant IDH1 vaccine in newly diagnosed glioma. Time point of the sample: week 5, during vaccination. The content of each vaccine dose was 300 ug of mutant IDH1 20-mer peptide, and topical imiquimod accompanied it. Antigen specificity for these receptors is unknown. Sequenced by immunoSEQ multiplex PCR; TCRdb stores in-frame clones only, minus some. The sample has about 36,000 clones, about four fifths seen once. Sequenced material: PBMCs, taken from a glioma patient whose treatment included an IDH1 peptide vaccine. The origin of the receptors is a man aged 45-65 years with glioma.

The V gene is TRBV4-1, the J gene TRBJ2-1, with 10 bases aligning to TRBD1. The CDR3 has 16 amino acids. Losses at the gene ends were 5 bases for V and 6 bases for J; bases not matched to a gene: 10. Germline V lookup: CDR1 MGHRA, CDR2 YSYEKL. The CDR3 loop is CASSTSGTGALNEQFF. For the CDR3, the DNA is TGCGCCAGCAGCACCTCCGGGACAGGGGCTCTCAATGAGCAGTTCTTC.

The chain recombines TRBV18 with TRBJ2-5; 7 bases are a match to TRBD2. The CDR3 length is 15 residues. Trimming cost V 1 base and J 2 bases; bases outside gene matches: 4. Germline V gives CDR1 KGHSH, CDR2 LQKENI. In nucleotides, the CDR3 is TGTGCCAGCTCACCACTCCAGGGAGGGCAAGAGACCCAGTACTTC. Amino acids: CASSPLQGGQETQYF.

The rearrangement joins TRBV7-2 to TRBJ1-3; D call uncertain. From germline, CDR1 is SGHTA and CDR2 FQGNSA. The CDR3 sequence is 13 residues long. Trimming shortened V by 5 bases and J by 3 bases, and 8 bases separated the two germline ends. The CDR3 region has the DNA TGTGCCAGCAGCCATCCGGGTGGAAACACCATATATTTT. Translation gives CASSHPGGNTIYF. Together with reference TRBV7-2 and TRBJ1-3, the CDR3 gives the full variable domain: GAGVSQSPSNKVTEKGKDVELRCDPISGHTALYWYRQSLGQGLEFLIYFQGNSAPDKSGLPSDRFSAERTGGSVSTLTIQRTQQEDSAVYLCASSHPGGNTIYFGEGSWLTVV.

J is TRBJ2-2 and V is TRBV6-1, with D possibly TRBD1 on 5 matching bases. CDR1 is MNHNS, CDR2 SASEGT, per germline. The CDR3 totals 14 residues. V lost 7 bases, J lost 1 base, and 10 bases lay in between. This chain's CDR3 is CASNRQGNTGELFF. CDR3 DNA: TGTGCCAGCAACAGGCAGGGGAACACCGGGGAGCTGTTTTTT.

The chain is built from TRBV5-5 and TRBJ1-2; a possible D gene is TRBD1 (5 bases). CDR3 length equals 16 residues. Germline V lookup: CDR1 SGHKS, CDR2 YYEKEE (reference sequence). V dropped 4 bases and J dropped 5 bases, with 21 bases sitting between them. The CDR3 DNA sequence: TGTGCCAGCAGCCGCAACTTCGTGGGGGATTTTTATGGCTACACCTTC. Protein sequence: CASSRNFVGDFYGYTF.

The rearrangement uses TRBV5-1 and TRBJ2-7; TRBD2 aligns across 13 bases. Germline values: CDR1 SGHRS, CDR2 YFSETQ. This CDR3 region has 14 residues. V was clipped by 6 bases and J by 3 bases; unmatched bases: 3. CDR3: CASKLAGGDYEQYF. The CDR3 DNA reads TGCGCCAGCAAACTAGCGGGGGGGGACTACGAGCAGTACTTC. The variable domain in full, with the rest retrieved from reference TRBV5-1 and TRBJ2-7, is KAGVTQTPRYLIKTRGQQVTLSCSPISGHRSVSWYQQTPGQGLQFLFEYFSETQRNKGNFPGRFSGRQFSNSRSEMNVSTLELGDSALYLCASKLAGGDYEQYFGPGTRLTVT.

The chain uses TRBV7-8 and TRBJ2-7; TRBD2 matches 7 bases. From germline, CDR1 is SGHVS and CDR2 FQNEAQ. The CDR3 covers 11 residues. Trimming removed 7 bases from V and 8 bases from J; junction bases left unmatched: 5. In nucleotides, the CDR3 is TGTGCCAGCATGGGGGGGTCCCAGCAGTACTTC. It translates to CASMGGSQQYF.

The chain is built from TRBV5-4 and TRBJ2-7; 11 bases map to TRBD1. CDR1 is SGHNT, CDR2 YYREEE, per germline (reference sequence). The J segment lost 4 bases and the V segment lost 2 bases, leaving 2 bases of the junction unmatched. The CDR3 extends over 14 amino acids. The CDR3 loop reads CASSFGTGGYEQYF. The CDR3 DNA follows: TGTGCCAGCAGCTTCGGGACAGGGGGTTACGAGCAGTACTTC.

This clone occurred once. The chain couples TRBV11-2 to TRBJ2-3; D perhaps matches TRBD1 (6 bases). The CDR3 sequence is 13 residues long. Germline V lookup: CDR1 SGHAT, CDR2 FQNNGV. Trimming took 5 bases from V and 5 from J, leaving 11 bases between them. The CDR3, as DNA: TGTGCCAGCAGCCAAGAGACAGGAGATACGCAGTATTTT. Protein product: CASSQETGDTQYF.

The rearrangement joins TRBV7-6 to TRBJ2-1; D might be TRBD2 (6 bases). The CDR3 runs 12 residues. Germline loops: CDR1 SGHVS, CDR2 FNYEAQ. The V gene lost 1 base and the J gene lost 15 bases, with 13 bases spanning the gap. In DNA, the CDR3 is TGTGCCAGCAGCTTAGGAGCGGGCGAACCGTTCTTC. Residues: CASSLGAGEPFF.

Concerning this clone: One junction end does not reproduce the germline sequence, and a read error may be involved. The chain uses TRBV7-7 and TRBJ2-2; TRBD1 matches 9 bases. This CDR3 has 15 residues. CDR1 and CDR2 from the germline V gene are SSHAT and FNYEAQ (reference sequence). The CDR3 reads CASSLQGAGTGELFF. The DNA of the CDR3 is TGTGCTAGCAGCCTACAGGGGGCGGGCACCGGGGAGCTGTTTTTT.

The V gene is TRBV9, the J gene TRBJ2-3, with 11 nucleotides matching TRBD2. Trimming took 3 bases from V and 6 from J; bases not matched to a gene: 6. CDR1 and CDR2 (germline): SGDLS, YYNGEE. The CDR3 covers 15 residues. As DNA, the CDR3 is TGTGCCAGCAGCGCCGGGACTAGCGGTTTCGATACGCAGTATTTT. It encodes CASSAGTSGFDTQYF.

The sample holds one count of this clone. The chain uses TRBV4-2 and TRBJ1-6; D is perhaps TRBD1 (5 bases). CDR3 size: 16 residues. V lost 0 bases to trimming and J lost 4 bases, with 10 bases between them. The germline gives CDR1 LGHNA, CDR2 YNFKEQ. CDR3 nucleotide sequence: TGTGCCAGCAGCCAAGAACGCAGGGCTTATAATTCACCCCTCCACTTT. Amino acid sequence: CASSQERRAYNSPLHF.